Listed below are T cell receptor beta chains from one sample, sequenced in a study of blood T cell repertoires in COVID-19. Using immunoSEQ multiplex PCR, the repertoire was profiled, and TCRdb retains in-frame clones only, with some absent. The sample has 380,000 or so clones; nearly 90% are singletons. The source material was PBMCs or T cells enriched from blood (not recorded which). The receptors come from a woman between 40 and 55 years old with acute COVID-19. Each CDR3 is given with its conserved first and last residue. The order of the fields is clone size, J gene, V gene, D gene, CDR3 DNA, CDR3 protein. D genes are given only for firm matches. Clone size appears in some rows only: once, few, many, or a class for an expanded clone.

NA,TRBJ1-5,TRBV24-1,NA,TGTGCCACCAGTGAGCAGGGGTTTTATCAGCCCCAGCATTTT,CATSEQGFYQPQHF
NA,TRBJ1-1,TRBV28,TRBD1,TGTGCCAGCGGGTCCAGGGGGCCAACTGAAGCTTTCTTT,CASGSRGPTEAFF
NA,TRBJ2-3,TRBV16,NA,TGTGCCAGCAGCCAATTGCGGAACACAGATACGCAGTATTTT,CASSQLRNTDTQYF
NA,TRBJ2-5,TRBV5-1,TRBD2,TGCGCCAGCAGCTTAAGCGGGGGGGCTGAGGAGACCCAGTACTTC,CASSLSGGAEETQYF
NA,TRBJ1-3,TRBV10-3,NA,TGTGCCATCAGTCAATCAGTGCACTCTGGAAACACCATATATTTT,CAISQSVHSGNTIYF
NA,TRBJ2-1,TRBV5-1,TRBD2,TGCGCCAGCAGCTTGGGGGCTAGCGGGCTCACTCGCAATGAGCAGTTCTTC,CASSLGASGLTRNEQFF
NA,TRBJ1-6,TRBV27,TRBD1,TGTGCCAGCAGCCGGGACAGCCGCTCCTATAATTCACCCCTCCACTTT,CASSRDSRSYNSPLHF
NA,TRBJ2-7,TRBV11-2,TRBD2,TGTGCCAGCAGCTGGGGGGGAAGTCCCTACGAGCAGTACTTC,CASSWGGSPYEQYF
NA,TRBJ1-6,TRBV6-5,NA,TGTGCCAGCAGTTACCACAGACCGAATTCACCCCTCCACTTT,CASSYHRPNSPLHF
NA,TRBJ1-5,TRBV12-3/TRBV12-4,NA,TGTGCCAGCAGTTTAGAGAGTCAGCCCCAGCATTTT,CASSLESQPQHF
many,TRBJ2-1,TRBV5-6,TRBD2,TGTGCCAGCAGCCTCATAGCGGGGGCGAGCTCCTACAATGAGCAGTTCTTC,CASSLIAGASSYNEQFF
NA,TRBJ2-1,TRBV6-5,NA,TGTGCCAGCAGGTCGTACAGGGAGAACAATGAGCAGTTCTTC,CASRSYRENNEQFF
NA,TRBJ1-2,TRBV7-2,NA,TGTGCCAGCAGCTTAGTGAAGGGGGTGCATGGCTACACCTTC,CASSLVKGVHGYTF
NA,TRBJ1-4,TRBV5-1,NA,TGCGCCAGCAGCTTGAACAGGCCTAGTGGGGAAAAACTGTTTTTT,CASSLNRPSGEKLFF
NA,TRBJ2-7,TRBV7-9,NA,TGTGCCAGCAGCTTAGGTACAGGACGCGAGCAGTACTTC,CASSLGTGREQYF
NA,TRBJ1-2,TRBV6-5,NA,TGTGCCAGCACCTATCGGGGAGGTGGCTACACCTTC,CASTYRGGGYTF
NA,TRBJ1-1,TRBV7-8,TRBD1,TGTGCCAGCGGGACAGGGAACACTGAAGCTTTCTTT,CASGTGNTEAFF
NA,TRBJ1-1,TRBV19,TRBD1,TGTGCCAGTAGTAATTGGGTGGACAGGCGGAACACTGAAGCTTTCTTT,CASSNWVDRRNTEAFF
NA,TRBJ1-6,TRBV2,NA,TGTGCCAGCAGCATGACAGACTCTTATAATTCACCCCTCCACTTT,CASSMTDSYNSPLHF
NA,TRBJ1-5,TRBV6-6,TRBD1,TGTGCCAGCAGACCGGGACAGAATCAGCCCCAGCATTTT,CASRPGQNQPQHF
NA,TRBJ2-7,TRBV7-8,TRBD2,TGTGCCAGCAGCGGGGGGGTACAAAACTACGAGCAGTACTTC,CASSGGVQNYEQYF
NA,TRBJ1-3,TRBV5-1,NA,TGCGCCAGCAGGACTTACTCTGGAAACACCATATATTTT,CASRTYSGNTIYF
NA,TRBJ1-5,TRBV5-1,NA,TGCGCCAGCAGCTTGAGGGGAAATCAGCCCCAGCATTTT,CASSLRGNQPQHF
NA,TRBJ1-1,TRBV6-5,NA,TGTGCCGGATCCCTTGACAGGATGACTGAAGCTTTCTTT,CAGSLDRMTEAFF
NA,TRBJ2-5,TRBV21-1,NA,TGTGCCAGCAGCAAAAGAATAGCGGGGGGGACGGACTTGTTACAAGAGACCCAGTACTTC,CASSKRIAGGTDLLQETQYF
NA,TRBJ1-1,TRBV30,TRBD1,TGTGCCTGGAGTCAGGGGGCCTATACTGAAGCTTTCTTT,CAWSQGAYTEAFF
NA,TRBJ2-7,TRBV6-2/TRBV6-3,NA,TGTGCCAGCAGTTACCTCCCGGTCGGTCTCTCCTACGAGCAGTACTTC,CASSYLPVGLSYEQYF
NA,TRBJ1-5,TRBV5-5,NA,TGTGCCAGCAGCTCTGGAGGGTACAATCAGCCCCAGCATTTT,CASSSGGYNQPQHF
NA,TRBJ1-4,TRBV4-1,TRBD1,TGCGCCAGCAGCCAAGACGGGACAGGGAGCAGCGAAAAACTGTTTTTT,CASSQDGTGSSEKLFF